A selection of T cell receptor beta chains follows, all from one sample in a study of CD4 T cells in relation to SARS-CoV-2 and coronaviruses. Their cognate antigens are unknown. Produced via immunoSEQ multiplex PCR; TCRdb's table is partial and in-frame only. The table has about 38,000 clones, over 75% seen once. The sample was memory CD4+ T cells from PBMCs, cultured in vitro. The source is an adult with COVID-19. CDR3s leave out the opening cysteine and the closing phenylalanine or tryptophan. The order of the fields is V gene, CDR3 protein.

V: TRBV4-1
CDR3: ASRTGTGDLNTEAF

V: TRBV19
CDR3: ASRVAGGHLSSYNEQF

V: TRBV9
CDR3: ASSPRTGPTNEKLF

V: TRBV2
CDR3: ASMMGTVKNQPQH

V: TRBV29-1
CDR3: SVALGTYEQY

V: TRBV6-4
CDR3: ASSSGTGDTGELF

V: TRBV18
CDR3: ASSPSYQETQY

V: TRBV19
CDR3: ASSTRPTGGIITQY

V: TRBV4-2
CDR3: ASSQDVGPAYEQY

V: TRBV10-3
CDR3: AISESGFVGEKLF

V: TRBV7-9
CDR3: ASSLQVGDTQY

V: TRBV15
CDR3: ATRDGAETQY

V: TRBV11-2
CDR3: ASSTTRGRNEQF

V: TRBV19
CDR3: ASSIVPGSGKNIQY

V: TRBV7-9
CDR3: ASSFGGSYEQY

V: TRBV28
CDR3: ASRTRGISTYEQY

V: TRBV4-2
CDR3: ASSPRSGSSYEQY

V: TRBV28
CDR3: ASSSPDRREQY

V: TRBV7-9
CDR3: ASSDQTSGNPRQETQY

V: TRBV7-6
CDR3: ASRQLAGSYNEQF

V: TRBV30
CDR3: AWSGGADANTGELF

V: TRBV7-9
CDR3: ASRRQVADTQY

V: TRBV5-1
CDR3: ASSSLTRNEQY

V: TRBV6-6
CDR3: ASRLRQEGWSYT

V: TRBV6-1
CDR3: ASSEVGTGMGQPQH

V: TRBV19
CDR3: ASTDRSRGSQY

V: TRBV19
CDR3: ASSTLGTGADGYT

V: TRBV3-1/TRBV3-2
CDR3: ASAPGQGALPYT

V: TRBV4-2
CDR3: ASSQDPSTDTQY

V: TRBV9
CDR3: ASSAPRGGTTRTDTQY

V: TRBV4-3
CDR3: ASSQEFQGTKNIQY

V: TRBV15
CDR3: ATSRVGTGELF

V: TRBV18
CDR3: ASSPPGWQKPGDTQY

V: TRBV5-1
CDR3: ASSLGPGGNQPQH

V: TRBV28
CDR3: ASSLPGGQGIEAF

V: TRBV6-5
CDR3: ASSYSPSTDTQY

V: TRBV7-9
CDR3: ASFDDFLNSPLH

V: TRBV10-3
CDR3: AISEAAGTSYNSPLH

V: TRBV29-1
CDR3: SVEVWEYSTDTQY

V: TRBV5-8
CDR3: ASRPLVGDTQY

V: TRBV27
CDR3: ASRRQGIQEKLF

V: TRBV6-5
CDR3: ASSKPGEASEQY

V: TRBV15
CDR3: ATSREMDQPQH

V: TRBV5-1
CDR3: ASSTRPVGGTSDTTYEQY

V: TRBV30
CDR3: AWSVRADYGYT

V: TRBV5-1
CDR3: ASSYDGTASNYGYT

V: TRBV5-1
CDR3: ASSWSGQANTEAF

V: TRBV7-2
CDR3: ASSLYPPPYNEQF

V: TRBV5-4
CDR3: ASSLPGLAGGTGELF

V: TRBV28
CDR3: ASSGNRVTYEQF

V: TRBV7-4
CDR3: ASSSKRTCRNNTGELF

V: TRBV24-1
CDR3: ATSRGGSSGANVLT

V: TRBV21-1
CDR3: ASSKGPQH

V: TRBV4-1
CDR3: ASSQDPQINQPQH

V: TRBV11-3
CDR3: ASSPPPGRESYEQY